The 17 T cell receptor beta chains below were found in one sample sequenced in a study of blood T cell repertoires in COVID-19. Sequencing used immunoSEQ multiplex PCR; TCRdb keeps in-frame clones, though not all of them. The sample yields some 180,000 clones, just under 80% seen once. The specimen was peripheral blood. The receptor set was obtained from a woman of 80 years or more with active or convalescent COVID-19.

This CDR3 is CASSRRGDGQPQHF. Here the CDR3 DNA reads TGTGCCAGCAGCCGCAGGGGTGATGGTCAGCCCCAGCATTTT. The chain joins TRBV27 to TRBJ1-5; tentatively, D is TRBD1 (6 bases). The length of the CDR3 is 14 residues. CDR1 is MNHEY, CDR2 SMNVEV, per germline (reference sequence). Trimming pared 6 bases from V and 6 bases from J, leaving 15 bases between.

The V and J genes are TRBV27 and TRBJ1-2; D may be TRBD1 (6 bases). V lost 3 bases and J lost 4, with 18 bases in between. Germline CDR1 reads MNHEY; CDR2 reads SMNVEV (reference sequence). The CDR3 has 16 amino acids. The CDR3 spells CASSFTSQGFPYGYTF. The DNA for the CDR3 is TGTGCCAGCAGTTTCACCTCCCAGGGGTTTCCCTATGGCTACACCTTC.

The chain combines TRBV24-1 with TRBJ2-2; possible D gene TRBD1, 5 bases. CDR1 is KGHDR and CDR2 is SFDVKD in the germline V gene. The germline V and J ends were trimmed by 5 bases and 1 base, with 16 bases remaining between them. CDR3 length: 17 residues. The CDR3 DNA is TGTGCCACCAGTGGGCCAGGGTCCTTCCTGAACACCGGGGAGCTGTTTTTT. Amino acid sequence: CATSGPGSFLNTGELFF.

The chain employs TRBV10-3 and TRBJ2-5; TRBD2 agrees at 14 bases. The CDR3 spans 16 residues. In germline, CDR1 is ENHRY, CDR2 SYGVKD. The junction had 4 bases not matched to a gene; V was cut back by 3 bases and J by 4 bases. Here the CDR3 DNA reads TGTGCCATCAGTGAAAGGACTAGCGGGGGGCTAGAGACCCAGTACTTC. It specifies CAISERTSGGLETQYF.

The chain is built from TRBV6-1 and TRBJ1-3, with D possibly being TRBD1 (5 bases). V lost 0 bases to trimming and J lost 2 bases, with 8 bases between them. The CDR3 extends over 15 amino acids. In germline, CDR1 is MNHNS, CDR2 SASEGT. CDR3 bases: TGTGCCAGCAGTGAAGCCGGGGGAGCTGGAAACACCATATATTTT. Its protein is CASSEAGGAGNTIYF.

This clone has more than one count but fewer than ten. This chain uses TRBV2 with TRBJ1-5, with 8 bases fitting TRBD1. Per germline, CDR1 SNHLY and CDR2 FYNNEI. V trimming: 6 bases; J trimming: 6 bases; junction bases outside the gene matches: 10. There are 15 residues in the CDR3. The chain's CDR3 is CASSPDRGGTQPQHF. The DNA for the CDR3 is TGTGCCAGCAGCCCCGACAGGGGAGGTACTCAGCCCCAGCATTTT.

The V and J genes are TRBV6-6 and TRBJ1-5; TRBD1 matches at 10 bases. Germline V lookup: CDR1 MNHNY, CDR2 SVGAGI (reference sequence). The ends lost 0 bases at V and 6 bases at J; junction bases unmatched: 5. CDR3 length: 16 amino acids. The CDR3, as DNA: TGTGCCAGCAGTTACTCGGGACAGGGGAAAAGTCAGCCCCAGCATTTT. Translated: CASSYSGQGKSQPQHF.

The genes are TRBV7-2 and TRBJ1-5; TRBD1 matches at 7 bases. Germline V gives CDR1 SGHTA, CDR2 FQGNSA. Trimming removed 1 base from V and 3 bases from J; junction bases left unmatched: 6. The CDR3 is made up of 16 amino acids. The CDR3: CASSLDPTGINQPQHF. CDR3 DNA: TGTGCCAGCAGCTTAGACCCGACAGGGATCAATCAGCCCCAGCATTTT.

The chain has TRBV3-1 (or the pseudogene TRBV3-2) and TRBJ2-2; D gene unclear. From germline, CDR1 is LGHDT and CDR2 YNNKEL (reference sequence). Trimming took off 3 bases at V and 6 bases at J, with 8 bases between the two ends. This CDR3 has 13 residues. The CDR3 region is CASSQGTAGELFF. The CDR3 coding sequence is TGTGCCAGCAGCCAGGGTACAGCCGGGGAGCTGTTTTTT.

CDR3 amino acids: CASTRNPGEQYF. In DNA, the CDR3 is TGTGCCAGCACTCGTAACCCCGGCGAGCAGTACTTC. The chain employs TRBV2 and TRBJ2-7; D not resolved. CDR1 and CDR2 (germline): SNHLY, FYNNEI. Trimming cost V 7 bases and J 6 bases, with 13 bases left between them. The CDR3 is 12 residues long.

The chain is built from TRBV7-7 and TRBJ2-7; 9 bases are a match to TRBD1. Germline assignment: CDR1 SSHAT and CDR2 FNYEAQ (reference sequence). J lost 2 bases, V lost 3 bases, and 5 bases had no gene match. The CDR3 spans 15 residues. The CDR3 region has the DNA TGTGCCAGCAGCTTGGGACAGGGAGGACCCTACGAGCAGTACTTC. Residues: CASSLGQGGPYEQYF.

V is TRBV4-1 and J is TRBJ1-1, with D maybe TRBD1 (5 bases). Trimming removed 2 bases from V and 5 bases from J, with 12 bases in between. The germline V gene has CDR1 MGHRA and CDR2 YSYEKL. The CDR3 loop spans 14 amino acids. CDR3 DNA: TGCGCCAGCAGCCAATTGCCGGGGGTAACTGAAGCTTTCTTT. Residues: CASSQLPGVTEAFF.

This clone was seen only a few times. Other DNA variants within this sample encode the same CDR3. The chain joins TRBV5-1 to TRBJ1-3; 8 bases are shared with TRBD1. Trimming cost V 6 bases and J 0 bases; bases outside gene matches: 14. The CDR3 is 18 residues long. CDR1 and CDR2 (germline): SGHRS, YFSETQ. The CDR3 sequence is CASMEGLTGANSGNTIYF. CDR3 coding DNA: TGCGCCAGCATGGAGGGTTTGACAGGGGCCAACTCTGGAAACACCATATATTTT.

This clone was counted a few times. This rearrangement joins TRBV7-2 to TRBJ1-2, with TRBD1 as a possible D gene (5 bases). This CDR3 has 16 amino acids. With 1 base removed from V and 1 base from J, the gap between germline ends came to 13 bases. Per germline, CDR1 SGHTA and CDR2 FQGNSA. The CDR3 loop reads CASSLVMGPDNYGYTF. The DNA for the CDR3 is TGTGCCAGCAGCTTAGTTATGGGGCCCGATAACTATGGCTACACCTTC.

The chain combines TRBV7-9 with TRBJ2-1; TRBD2 agrees at 10 bases. Per the germline V gene, CDR1 is SEHNR and CDR2 is FQNEAQ (reference sequence). The trim removed 3 bases at V and 5 bases at J, leaving 4 bases unmatched. The CDR3 totals 15 residues. CDR3: CASSLGGLANNEQFF. Written as DNA, the CDR3 is TGTGCCAGCAGCTTGGGGGGACTAGCGAACAATGAGCAGTTCTTC.

In its sample, this clone was seen once. This sequence joins TRBV5-1 and TRBJ2-3; weak D call: TRBD2 (5 bases). The germline V gene has CDR1 SGHRS and CDR2 YFSETQ. V lost 4 bases and J 6 bases, leaving 18 bases between the germline ends. The CDR3 loop spans 15 amino acids. The CDR3 loop is CASSQGSDFDDTQYF. CDR3 coding DNA: TGCGCCAGCAGCCAAGGGTCGGACTTCGACGATACGCAGTATTTT.

The chain links TRBV6-5 to TRBJ2-7; the D is unclear. V lost 2 bases and J 4 bases, leaving 12 bases between the germline ends. The CDR3 totals 14 residues. Germline V CDR1 and CDR2: MNHEY, SVGAGI. Written as DNA, the CDR3 is TGTGCCAGCAGTTACGGTTTTCTCCTATACGAGCAGTACTTC. It encodes CASSYGFLLYEQYF.